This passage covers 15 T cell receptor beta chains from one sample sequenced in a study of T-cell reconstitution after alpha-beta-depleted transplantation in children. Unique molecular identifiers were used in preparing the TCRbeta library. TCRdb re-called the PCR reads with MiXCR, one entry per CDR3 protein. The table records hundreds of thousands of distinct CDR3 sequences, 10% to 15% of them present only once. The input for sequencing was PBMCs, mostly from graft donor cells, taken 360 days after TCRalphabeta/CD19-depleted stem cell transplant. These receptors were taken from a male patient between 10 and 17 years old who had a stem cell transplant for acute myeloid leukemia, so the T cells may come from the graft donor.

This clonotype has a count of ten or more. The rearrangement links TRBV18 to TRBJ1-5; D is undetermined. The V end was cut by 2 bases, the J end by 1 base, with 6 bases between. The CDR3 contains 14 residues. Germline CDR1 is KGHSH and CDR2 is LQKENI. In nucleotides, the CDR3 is TGTGCCAGCTCACCAGGGCCGAGCAATCAGCCCCAGCATTTT. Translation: CASSPGPSNQPQHF.

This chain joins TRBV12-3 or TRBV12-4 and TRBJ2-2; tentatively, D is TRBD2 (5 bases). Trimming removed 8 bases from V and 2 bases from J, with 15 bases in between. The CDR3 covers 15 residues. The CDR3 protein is CASPRAGENTGELFF. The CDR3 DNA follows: TGTGCCAGCCCCCGGGCGGGCGAAAACACCGGGGAGCTGTTTTTT.

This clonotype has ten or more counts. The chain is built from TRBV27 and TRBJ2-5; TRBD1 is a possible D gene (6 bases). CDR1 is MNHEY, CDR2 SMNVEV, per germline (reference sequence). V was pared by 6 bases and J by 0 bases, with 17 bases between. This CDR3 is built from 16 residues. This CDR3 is CASSHRGTTDQETQYF. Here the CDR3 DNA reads TGTGCCAGCAGCCATAGGGGGACAACCGACCAAGAGACCCAGTACTTC.

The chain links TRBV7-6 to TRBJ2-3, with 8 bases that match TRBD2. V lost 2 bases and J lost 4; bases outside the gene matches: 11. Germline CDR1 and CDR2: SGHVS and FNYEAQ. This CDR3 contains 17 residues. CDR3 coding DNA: TGTGCCAGCAGCTTAAGGGGTCTGGGCGGGGGGCCAGATACGCAGTATTTT. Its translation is CASSLRGLGGGPDTQYF.

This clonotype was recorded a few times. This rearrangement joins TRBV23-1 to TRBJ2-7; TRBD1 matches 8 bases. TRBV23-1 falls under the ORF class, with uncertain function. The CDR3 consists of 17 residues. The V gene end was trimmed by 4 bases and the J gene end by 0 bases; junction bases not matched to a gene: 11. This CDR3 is CASSRKKQGGRSYEQYF. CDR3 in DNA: TGCGCCAGCAGTCGAAAAAAACAGGGGGGTCGCTCCTACGAGCAGTACTTC.

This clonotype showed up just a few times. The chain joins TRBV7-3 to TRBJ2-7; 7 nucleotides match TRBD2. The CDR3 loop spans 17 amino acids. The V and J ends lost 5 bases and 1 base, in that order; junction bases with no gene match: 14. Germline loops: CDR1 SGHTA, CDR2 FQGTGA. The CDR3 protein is CASSLGVAGEGSYEQYF. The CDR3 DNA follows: TGTGCCAGCAGCCTTGGGGTGGCGGGAGAGGGGTCCTACGAGCAGTACTTC.

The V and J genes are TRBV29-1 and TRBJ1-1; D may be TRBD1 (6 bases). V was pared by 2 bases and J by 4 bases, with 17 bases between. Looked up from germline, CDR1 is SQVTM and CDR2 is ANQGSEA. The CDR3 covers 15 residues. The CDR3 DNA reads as TGCAGCGTTGAATTAAGGGGGATAAGTGTCACTGAAGCTTTCTTT. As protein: CSVELRGISVTEAFF. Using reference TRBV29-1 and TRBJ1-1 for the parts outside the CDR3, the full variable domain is SAVISQKPSRDICQRGTSLTIQCQVDSQVTMMFWYRQQPGQSLTLIATANQGSEATYESGFVIDKFPISRPNLTFSTLTVSNMSPEDSSIYLCSVELRGISVTEAFFGQGTRLTVV.

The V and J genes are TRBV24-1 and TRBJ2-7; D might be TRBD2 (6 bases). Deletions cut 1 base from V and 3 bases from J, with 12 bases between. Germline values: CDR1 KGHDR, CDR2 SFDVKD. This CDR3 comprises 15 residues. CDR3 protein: CATSDFRGGFYEQYF. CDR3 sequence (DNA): TGTGCCACCAGTGATTTCCGCGGAGGGTTCTACGAGCAGTACTTC.

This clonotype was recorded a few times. For the CDR3, the DNA is TGTGCCAGCAGATTCTCAGGGGACACCGGGGAGCTGTTTTTT. Translated, it gives CASRFSGDTGELFF. The chain uses TRBV28 and TRBJ2-2, with a weak D call TRBD1 (6 bases). Trimming took 6 bases from V and 3 from J, leaving 11 bases between them. Germline CDR1 reads MDHEN; CDR2 reads SYDVKM. The CDR3 sequence is 14 residues long.

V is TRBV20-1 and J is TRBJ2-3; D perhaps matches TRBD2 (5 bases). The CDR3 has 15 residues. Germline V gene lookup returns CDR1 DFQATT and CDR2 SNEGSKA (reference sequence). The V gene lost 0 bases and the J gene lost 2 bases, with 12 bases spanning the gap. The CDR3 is CSARETPAVTDTQYF. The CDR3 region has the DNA TGCAGTGCTAGAGAGACTCCAGCGGTCACAGATACGCAGTATTTT.

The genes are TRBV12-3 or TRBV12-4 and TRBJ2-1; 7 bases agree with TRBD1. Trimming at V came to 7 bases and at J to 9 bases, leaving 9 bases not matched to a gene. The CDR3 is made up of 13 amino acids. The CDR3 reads CASTNRGDGEQFF. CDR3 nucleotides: TGTGCCAGCACCAACAGGGGAGACGGTGAGCAGTTCTTC.

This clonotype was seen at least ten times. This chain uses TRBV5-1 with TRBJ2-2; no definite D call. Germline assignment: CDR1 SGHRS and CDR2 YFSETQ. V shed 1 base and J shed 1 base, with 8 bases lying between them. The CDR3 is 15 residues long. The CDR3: CASSLNWLNTGELFF. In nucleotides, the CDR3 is TGCGCCAGCAGCTTGAATTGGCTGAACACCGGGGAGCTGTTTTTT. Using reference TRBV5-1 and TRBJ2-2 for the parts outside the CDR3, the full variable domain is KAGVTQTPRYLIKTRGQQVTLSCSPISGHRSVSWYQQTPGQGLQFLFEYFSETQRNKGNFPGRFSGRQFSNSRSEMNVSTLELGDSALYLCASSLNWLNTGELFFGEGSRLTVL.

The CDR3 sequence: CASSLPPQDVLTF. CDR3 bases: TGTGCCAGCAGTTTACCGCCCCAAGACGTCCTGACTTTC. The chain uses TRBV28 and TRBJ2-6, with unresolved D. V lost 2 bases and J 11 bases, leaving 10 bases between the germline ends. CDR3 length equals 13 residues. Germline lookup yields CDR1 MDHEN and CDR2 SYDVKM.

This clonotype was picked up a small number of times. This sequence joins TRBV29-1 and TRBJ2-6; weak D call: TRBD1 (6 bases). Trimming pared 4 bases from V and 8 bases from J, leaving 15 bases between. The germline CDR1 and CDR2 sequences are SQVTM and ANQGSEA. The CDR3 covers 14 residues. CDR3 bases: TGCAGCGTTGGACCTCGACAGGCCTCCAACGTCCTGACTTTC. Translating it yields CSVGPRQASNVLTF.

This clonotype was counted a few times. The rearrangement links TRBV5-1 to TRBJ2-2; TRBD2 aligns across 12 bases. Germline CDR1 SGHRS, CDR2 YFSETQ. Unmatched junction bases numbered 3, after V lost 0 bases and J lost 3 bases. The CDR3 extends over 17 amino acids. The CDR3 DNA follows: TGCGCCAGCAGCTTGGCGGGACTAGCGGGTTACACCGGGGAGCTGTTTTTT. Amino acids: CASSLAGLAGYTGELFF. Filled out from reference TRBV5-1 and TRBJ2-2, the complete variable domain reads KAGVTQTPRYLIKTRGQQVTLSCSPISGHRSVSWYQQTPGQGLQFLFEYFSETQRNKGNFPGRFSGRQFSNSRSEMNVSTLELGDSALYLCASSLAGLAGYTGELFFGEGSRLTVL.